This T cell receptor beta chain was captured by sequencing in a study of CD8+ T cells in alopecia areata. Sequencing used cDNA as its template, made by extracting RNA and reverse transcribing it. Method: immunoSEQ multiplex PCR; TCRdb's copy keeps in-frame clones and lacks some. The profile shows about 210,000 clones, under 70% of them singletons. V dropped 11 bases and J dropped 5; count of bases not matched to a gene: 3. CDR3 length: 11 residues. Per germline, CDR1 SNHLY and CDR2 FYNNEI. On this clone itself: Antigen unknown.

Study results and limitations: Mice showed TCR sharing more clearly than patients did, possibly owing to HLA. Especially in alopecia totalis/universalis, lesional scalp showed greater clonality than normal scalp did. Administration of tofacitinib significantly diminished scalp clonality and expanded CD8+ clones within the top 100.

The treatment is: oral pan-JAK inhibitor, 5-10 mg twice daily. Peripheral blood and lesional scalp punch biopsies were taken from alopecia areata patients. The gene calls are TRBV2 and TRBJ2-1; 7 bases line up with TRBD2. This clonotype was obtained from a human donor with alopecia areata. Sample: CD4+ T cells sorted from blood, taken at week 4, from a patient treated with tofacitinib. The DNA for the CDR3 is TGTGCCGGGGGGGGAGACAATGAGCAGTTCTTC. Translation: CAGGGDNEQFF.